The 20 T cell receptor beta chains below come from one sample, sequenced in a study of breast tumors, draining lymph nodes, adjacent tissues. The lymph nodes were axillary draining lymph nodes from breast cancer patients. TCRdb processed the multiplex PCR reads anew with MiXCR; each CDR3 protein has one entry. The table lists approximately 88,000 distinct CDR3 sequences, around 30% of them singletons. The sequenced sample was axillary lymph node tissue. Source of these receptors: a female donor with breast cancer. Some clones in this sample may be carry-over from other donors' samples.

This chain uses TRBV11-3 with TRBJ1-6; 7 nucleotides agree with TRBD1. CDR3 length: 15 amino acids. The V gene end was trimmed by 5 bases and the J gene end by 10 bases; junction bases not matched to a gene: 11. Germline V gene data show CDR1 as SGHNT and CDR2 as YENEEA. CDR3 DNA sequence: TGTGCCAGCAGCCCCCAGACAGGGCGTACCTCACCCCTCCACTTT. The encoded protein is CASSPQTGRTSPLHF.

The CDR3 reads CASSVGQAPYNEQFF. CDR3 coding DNA: TGTGCCAGCAGCGTAGGACAGGCCCCCTACAATGAGCAGTTCTTC. The chain carries TRBV9 and TRBJ2-1; tentatively, D is TRBD1 (6 bases). The CDR3 is 15 amino acids. In germline, CDR1 is SGDLS, CDR2 YYNGEE. V was clipped by 0 bases and J by 2 bases, with 9 bases between them.

The sample holds many counts of this clonotype. This may come from a read error, since a much larger clone is one base off. This chain links TRBV12-3 or TRBV12-4 with TRBJ2-7, with TRBD1 as a possible D gene (6 bases). V was cut by 3 bases and J by 1 base, with 13 bases left in between. The CDR3 contains 15 residues. The CDR3 region has the DNA TGTGCCAGCAGTTTCGCGCTTAGGGGGTCCTACGAGCAGTACTTC. This translates into CASSFALRGSYEQYF.

This clonotype was seen at least ten times. This sequence joins TRBV19 and TRBJ2-7; perhaps TRBD2 as D (5 bases). The V gene lost 3 bases and the J gene lost 0 bases, with 9 bases spanning the gap. Germline CDR1 LNHDA, CDR2 SQIVND (reference sequence). This CDR3 is 14 amino acids long. CDR3 DNA sequence: TGTGCCAGTAGTATGGTAGGGAGCTCCTACGAGCAGTACTTC. Translating gives CASSMVGSSYEQYF.

A note on this clonotype: The limits of the CDR3 on the DNA are not certain, so only TCRdb's listed CDR3 is given. The gene calls are TRBV5-1 and TRBJ1-5. The CDR3 has 22 residues if both end residues are counted. Germline lookup yields CDR1 SGHRS and CDR2 YFSETQ. The CDR3 reads CASSISGSQRAVLRAGHQAQHF.

The rearrangement joins TRBV6-5 to TRBJ2-5; TRBD2 agrees at 11 bases. The junction had 5 bases not matched to a gene; V was cut back by 0 bases and J by 5 bases. Germline-derived CDR1 and CDR2 are MNHEY and SVGAGI. The CDR3 loop spans 16 amino acids. CDR3 loop: CASSYSSGRAYETQYF. CDR3 bases: TGTGCCAGCAGTTACTCTAGCGGGAGGGCGTATGAGACCCAGTACTTC.

This clonotype showed up many times. A single base separates this from a much larger clone, so it may be a read error. The chain joins TRBV6-5 to TRBJ2-7; 7 nucleotides match TRBD2. Germline-derived CDR1 and CDR2 are MNHEY and SVGAGI. The CDR3 sequence is 15 residues long. V gave up 10 bases and J gave up 0 bases; unmatched junction bases: 12. CDR3 sequence reads: CATRPSGASSYEQYF. CDR3 bases: TGTGCCACGCGGCCGAGCGGGGCCAGCTCCTACGAGCAGTACTTC.

The rearrangement links TRBV2 to TRBJ2-3; 8 nucleotides align to TRBD2. This CDR3 comprises 15 residues. V shed 6 bases, J shed 12 bases, and the junction held 17 bases outside the gene matches. The germline CDR1 and CDR2 sequences are SNHLY and FYNNEI. DNA for the CDR3: TGTGCCAGCAGCGGGAGGGGGGGCGGAACAGATTACCAGTATTTT. Protein product: CASSGRGGGTDYQYF.

There are many counts of this clonotype. This chain connects TRBV15 to TRBJ2-7, with 10 bases aligning to TRBD1. CDR1 LNHNV and CDR2 YYDKDF come from the germline V gene (reference sequence). Trimming took 3 bases from V and 5 from J; bases not matched to a gene: 4. The CDR3 spans 14 residues. CDR3 sequence reads: CATSSPGTGDEQYF. CDR3 in DNA: TGTGCCACCAGCAGCCCCGGGACAGGGGACGAGCAGTACTTC.

There are many counts of this clonotype. The genes are TRBV6-5 and TRBJ2-1; 8 bases map to TRBD1. Germline V lookup: CDR1 MNHEY, CDR2 SVGAGI. V shed 8 bases, J shed 9 bases, and the junction held 15 bases outside the gene matches. CDR3 length equals 15 residues. The CDR3 nucleotides read TGTGCCAGCTCCGAGGGACAGGTGATTTTTGGTGAGCAGTTCTTC. This gives the protein CASSEGQVIFGEQFF.

V is TRBV6-4 and J is TRBJ2-7; the D gene is possibly TRBD2 (6 bases). There are 15 residues in the CDR3. CDR1 MRHNA and CDR2 SNTAGT come from the germline V gene. Trimming stripped 7 bases from V and 0 bases from J, with 16 bases between. The CDR3 sequence: CASTYPGLSSYEQYF. The CDR3 region has the DNA TGTGCCAGCACCTACCCGGGACTGAGCTCCTACGAGCAGTACTTC.

Many counts were recorded for this clonotype. The chain recombines TRBV28 with TRBJ1-6; weak D call: TRBD1 (5 bases). Trimming cost V 7 bases and J 5 bases, with 9 bases left between them. The CDR3 contains 13 residues. CDR1 is MDHEN, CDR2 SYDVKM, per germline. CDR3 residues: CASNGGNNSPLHF. The CDR3 bases are TGTGCCAGCAATGGGGGGAATAATTCACCCCTCCACTTT.

In its sample, this clonotype was seen many times. This chain joins TRBV7-2 and TRBJ2-2, with TRBD2 matching over 11 bases. The CDR3 spans 18 residues. Germline V lookup: CDR1 SGHTA, CDR2 FQGNSA. The junction had 11 bases not matched to a gene; V was cut back by 5 bases and J by 3 bases. The CDR3 DNA reads TGTGCCAGCAGCCCTTTACCCGGGACTAGCGGCTACACCGGGGAGCTGTTTTTT. Amino acids: CASSPLPGTSGYTGELFF. Full variable domain (rest looked up from reference TRBV7-2 and TRBJ2-2): GAGVSQSPSNKVTEKGKDVELRCDPISGHTALYWYRQSLGQGLEFLIYFQGNSAPDKSGLPSDRFSAERTGGSVSTLTIQRTQQEDSAVYLCASSPLPGTSGYTGELFFGEGSRLTVL.

This clonotype was observed many times. A much larger clone lies a single base off, so this may be a read error. The genes are TRBV11-3 and TRBJ2-7; D may correspond to TRBD1 or TRBD2 (6 bases each). This CDR3 contains 13 residues. Looked up from germline, CDR1 is SGHNT and CDR2 is YENEEA. This CDR3 reads CASKYGGSSEQYF. CDR3 in DNA: TGTGCCAGCAAGTACGGGGGCTCCTCCGAGCAGTACTTC.

This clonotype has at least ten counts. CDR3 protein: CASMTGKTGRGFNTGELFF. The CDR3, as DNA: TGTGCCAGCATGACGGGCAAAACAGGGAGGGGTTTCAACACCGGGGAGCTGTTTTTT. The chain employs TRBV2 and TRBJ2-2; TRBD2 is a possible D gene (7 bases). The ends were cut back, 7 bases at V and 2 bases at J, with 26 bases in the middle. CDR1 is SNHLY and CDR2 is FYNNEI in the germline V gene. The CDR3 has 19 residues.

The chain employs TRBV24-1 and TRBJ2-3; D uncertain. The CDR3 extends over 13 amino acids. The germline V gene encodes CDR1 KGHDR and CDR2 SFDVKD. The V end was cut by 3 bases, the J end by 3 bases, with 6 bases between. The DNA of the CDR3 is TGTGCCACCAGTGATGGTGGGACAGATACGCAGTATTTT. Residues: CATSDGGTDTQYF.

In this sample, this clonotype turned up many times. V is TRBV7-2 and J is TRBJ1-6; D uncertain. The germline CDR1 and CDR2 sequences are SGHTA and FQGNSA. The CDR3 loop spans 14 amino acids. V lost 7 bases and J lost 10, with 17 bases in between. CDR3 DNA: TGTGCCAGCACCCCCTGGGGAGTTGGATCACCCCTCCACTTT. Its translation is CASTPWGVGSPLHF.

This clonotype showed up many times. The chain couples TRBV12-3 or TRBV12-4 to TRBJ2-1; tentative D call: TRBD1 (6 bases). This CDR3 is built from 14 residues. V lost 1 base and J lost 7, with 11 bases in between. CDR3 nucleotides: TGTGCCAGCAGTTTAGGGACAGTGAAAAATGAGCAGTTCTTC. This translates into CASSLGTVKNEQFF.

This clonotype was seen ten or more times. The chain joins TRBV7-2 to TRBJ1-3; D is uncertain. The CDR3 loop spans 15 amino acids. Germline V CDR1 and CDR2: SGHTA, FQGNSA. V was pared by 5 bases and J by 0 bases, with 11 bases between. The CDR3 sequence is CASSAEVGSGNTIYF. The CDR3 DNA sequence: TGTGCCAGCAGCGCCGAGGTGGGCTCTGGAAACACCATATATTTT.

In this sample, this clonotype turned up many times. The chain carries TRBV4-3 and TRBJ2-7, with 10 nucleotides matching TRBD2. Trimming at V came to 3 bases and at J to 7 bases, leaving 6 bases not matched to a gene. The germline V gene encodes CDR1 LGHNA and CDR2 YSLEER. The CDR3 covers 14 residues. The CDR3 spells CASSQSGRVEEQYF. Here the CDR3 DNA reads TGCGCCAGCAGCCAGAGCGGGAGGGTCGAAGAGCAGTACTTC.